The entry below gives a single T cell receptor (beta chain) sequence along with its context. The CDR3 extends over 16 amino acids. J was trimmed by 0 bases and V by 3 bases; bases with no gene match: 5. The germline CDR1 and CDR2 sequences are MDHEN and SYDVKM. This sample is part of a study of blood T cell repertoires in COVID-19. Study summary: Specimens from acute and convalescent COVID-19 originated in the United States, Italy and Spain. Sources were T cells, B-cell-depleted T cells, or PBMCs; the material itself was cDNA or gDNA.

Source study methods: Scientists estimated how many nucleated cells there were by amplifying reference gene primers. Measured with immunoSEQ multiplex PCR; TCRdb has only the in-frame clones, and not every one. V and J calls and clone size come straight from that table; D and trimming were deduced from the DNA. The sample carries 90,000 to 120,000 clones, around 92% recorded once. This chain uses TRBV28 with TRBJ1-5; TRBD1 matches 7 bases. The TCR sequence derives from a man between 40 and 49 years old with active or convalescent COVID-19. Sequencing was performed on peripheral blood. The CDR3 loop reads CASSFLRGSSNQPQHF. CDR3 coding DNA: TGTGCCAGCAGTTTCCTCAGGGGGTCTAGCAATCAGCCCCAGCATTTT.